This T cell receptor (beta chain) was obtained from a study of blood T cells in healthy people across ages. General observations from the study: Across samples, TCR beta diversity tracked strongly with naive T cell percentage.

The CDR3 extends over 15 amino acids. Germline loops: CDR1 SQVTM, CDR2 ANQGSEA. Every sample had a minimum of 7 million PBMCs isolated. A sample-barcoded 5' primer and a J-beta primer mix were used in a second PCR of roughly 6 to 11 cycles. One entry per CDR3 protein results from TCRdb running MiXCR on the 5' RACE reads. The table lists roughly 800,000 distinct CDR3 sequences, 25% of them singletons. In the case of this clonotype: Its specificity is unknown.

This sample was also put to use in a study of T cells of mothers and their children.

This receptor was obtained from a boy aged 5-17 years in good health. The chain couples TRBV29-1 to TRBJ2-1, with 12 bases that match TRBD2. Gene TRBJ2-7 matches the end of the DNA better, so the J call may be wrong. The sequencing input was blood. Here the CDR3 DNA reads TGCAGCGTTTCCGGGACTAGCGGGCTGGTCTACGAGCAGTACTTC. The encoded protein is CSVSGTSGLVYEQYF.